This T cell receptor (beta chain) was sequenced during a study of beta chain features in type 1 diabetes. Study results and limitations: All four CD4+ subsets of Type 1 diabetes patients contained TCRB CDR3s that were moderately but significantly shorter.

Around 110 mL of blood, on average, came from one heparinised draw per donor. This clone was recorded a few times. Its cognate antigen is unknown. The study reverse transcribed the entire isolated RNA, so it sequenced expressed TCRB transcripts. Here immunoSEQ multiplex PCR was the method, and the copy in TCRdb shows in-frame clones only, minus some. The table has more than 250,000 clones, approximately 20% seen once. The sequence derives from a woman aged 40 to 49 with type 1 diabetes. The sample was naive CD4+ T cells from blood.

The CDR3 reads CASSQGQGPHSEAFF. Here the CDR3 DNA reads TGTGCCAGCAGCCAAGGACAGGGACCACACTCTGAAGCTTTCTTT. The chain links TRBV5-4 to TRBJ1-1; 8 nucleotides line up with TRBD1. This CDR3 comprises 15 residues. Germline V lookup: CDR1 SGHNT, CDR2 YYREEE (reference sequence). V shed 4 bases, J shed 6 bases, and the junction held 11 bases outside the gene matches.